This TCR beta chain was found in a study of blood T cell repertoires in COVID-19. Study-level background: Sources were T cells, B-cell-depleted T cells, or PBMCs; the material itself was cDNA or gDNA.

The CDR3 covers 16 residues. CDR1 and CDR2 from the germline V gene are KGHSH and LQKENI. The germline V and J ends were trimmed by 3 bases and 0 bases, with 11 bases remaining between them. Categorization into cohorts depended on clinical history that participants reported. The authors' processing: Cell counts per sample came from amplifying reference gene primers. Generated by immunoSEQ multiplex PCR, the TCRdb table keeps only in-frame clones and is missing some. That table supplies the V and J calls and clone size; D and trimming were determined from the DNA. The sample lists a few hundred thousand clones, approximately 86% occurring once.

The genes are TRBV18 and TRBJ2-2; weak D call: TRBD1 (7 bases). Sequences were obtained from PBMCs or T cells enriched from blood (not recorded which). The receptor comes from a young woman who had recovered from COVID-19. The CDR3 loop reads CASSPAGQTNTGELFF. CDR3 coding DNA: TGTGCCAGCTCACCGGCGGGACAGACGAACACCGGGGAGCTGTTTTTT.